This TCR beta chain was identified in a study of radiotherapy plus CTLA-4 blockade in lung cancer. This clone was counted only a few times. What it binds is unknown. Notes on the study in general: Response, reportedly, was best predicted by interferon-beta along with early blood T cell clone dynamics.

TCRdb's copy holds only in-frame clones and misses some; the assay was immunoSEQ multiplex PCR. The sample contains more than 75,000 clones, approximately 74% of which appear only once. Trimming shortened V by 5 bases and J by 4 bases, and 17 bases separated the two germline ends. The CDR3 is 15 residues long. Germline CDR1 SGHNT, CDR2 YENEEA. The specimen comprised peripheral blood, sampled from a patient treated with radiotherapy plus ipilimumab. This chain links TRBV11-3 with TRBJ1-1, with D possibly TRBD1 on 6 matching bases. The source of this sequence is a human donor with non-small cell lung cancer who had a partial response to radiotherapy plus ipilimumab. Some clones in this sample may be carry-over from other donors' samples. The CDR3 nucleotides are TGTGCCAGCAGCCCCCGGGGGGGCCTGTTCACTGAAGCTTTCTTT. Translated, it gives CASSPRGGLFTEAFF. The full variable domain, its missing parts supplied by reference TRBV11-3 and TRBJ1-1, is EAGVVQSPRYKIIEKKQPVAFWCNPISGHNTLYWYLQNLGQGPELLIRYENEEAVDDSQLPKDRFSAERLKGVDSTLKIQPAELGDSAVYLCASSPRGGLFTEAFFGQGTRLTVV.